Below are 18 T cell receptor beta chains sequenced from a single sample in a study of blood T cell repertoires in COVID-19. TCRdb's table, derived via immunoSEQ multiplex PCR, lists solely in-frame clones and lacks some. Seen here are some 190,000 clones, more than 80% observed once, and the top ten hold approximately 11%. The source material was peripheral blood. These receptors were taken from a woman between 40 and 55 years old with COVID-19, enrolled during active disease.

The V gene is TRBV9, the J gene TRBJ1-3; D remains unclear. The germline CDR1 and CDR2 sequences are SGDLS and YYNGEE. V was cut by 0 bases and J by 3 bases, with 19 bases left in between. The CDR3 extends over 18 amino acids. The CDR3 spells CASSVALAPLRGGNTIYF. In DNA form, the CDR3 reads TGTGCCAGCAGCGTAGCCCTAGCTCCTCTTCGGGGTGGAAACACCATATATTTT.

Comments on this clone: At one boundary the junction diverges from the germline segment, which might be a read error. Here the CDR3 reads CASSSKSRGF. CDR3 DNA sequence: TGCGCCAGCAGTTCAAAATCCCGGGGATTC. The chain recombines TRBV10-1 with TRBJ2-4; D may be TRBD2 (5 bases). Germline-derived CDR1 and CDR2 are WNHNN and SYGVQD (reference sequence). This CDR3 contains 10 residues.

This clone has a single count. The gene calls are TRBV7-8 and TRBJ2-3; no reliable D call. Germline V gene data show CDR1 as SGHVS and CDR2 as FQNEAQ. V shed 5 bases and J shed 2 bases, with 5 bases lying between them. The length of the CDR3 is 12 residues. CDR3 nucleotide sequence: TGTGCCAGCAGCCTGTACACAGATACGCAGTATTTT. Translation: CASSLYTDTQYF.

The rearrangement uses TRBV27 and TRBJ1-1; possibly TRBD1 for D (5 bases). The CDR3 has 16 residues. V dropped 5 bases and J dropped 1 base, with 17 bases sitting between them. Germline V gene sequence: CDR1 MNHEY, CDR2 SMNVEV (reference sequence). The DNA for the CDR3 is TGTGCCAGCAGTAGCTCCCTCAGGGCGCCGAACACTGAAGCTTTCTTT. As protein: CASSSSLRAPNTEAFF.

The V and J genes are TRBV7-3 and TRBJ1-6; no clear D gene. Trimming cost V 5 bases and J 10 bases, with 12 bases left between them. The CDR3 extends over 13 amino acids. Germline lookup yields CDR1 SGHTA and CDR2 FQGTGA. The CDR3 is CASSPDPGSPLHF. The CDR3 DNA follows: TGTGCCAGCAGCCCCGATCCGGGGTCACCCCTCCACTTT. Based on the CDR3 plus reference TRBV7-3 and TRBJ1-6, the full variable domain is GAGVSQTPSNKVTEKGKYVELRCDPISGHTALYWYRQSLGQGPEFLIYFQGTGAADDSGLPNDRFFAVRPEGSVSTLKIQRTERGDSAVYLCASSPDPGSPLHFGNGTRLTVT.

The genes are TRBV19 and TRBJ1-6; D is possibly TRBD1 (5 bases). Germline lookup yields CDR1 LNHDA and CDR2 SQIVND (reference sequence). The V gene lost 5 bases and the J gene lost 7 bases, with 15 bases spanning the gap. This CDR3 comprises 15 residues. The DNA for the CDR3 is TGTGCCAGTAGTCCGCCGGACACCGTAAATTCACCCCTCCACTTT. Translating it yields CASSPPDTVNSPLHF. Variable domain in full (rest from reference TRBV19 and TRBJ1-6): DGGITQSPKYLFRKEGQNVTLSCEQNLNHDAMYWYRQDPGQGLRLIYYSQIVNDFQKGDIAEGYSVSREKKESFPLTVTSAQKNPTAFYLCASSPPDTVNSPLHFGNGTRLTVT.

This chain connects TRBV11-2 to TRBJ2-2, with 9 bases matching TRBD2. The germline gives CDR1 SGHAT, CDR2 FQNNGV. The V gene end was trimmed by 5 bases and the J gene end by 4 bases; junction bases not matched to a gene: 14. This CDR3 has 18 residues. The CDR3 DNA reads as TGTGCCAGCAGCCAAGCGGGTAGCGGGAGTTTAGCCACCGGGGAGCTGTTTTTT. Translated: CASSQAGSGSLATGELFF.

This clone appeared once. The V and J genes are TRBV18 and TRBJ2-3; the D gene is possibly TRBD2 (5 bases). Germline V gene data show CDR1 as KGHSH and CDR2 as LQKENI. Trimming left V 3 bases short and J 1 base short, with 11 bases between. CDR3 length: 15 amino acids. CDR3 in amino acids: CASSPGPAGTDTQYF. The CDR3 bases are TGTGCCAGCTCACCCGGACCAGCGGGCACAGATACGCAGTATTTT. Filled out from reference TRBV18 and TRBJ2-3, the complete variable domain reads NAGVMQNPRHLVRRRGQEARLRCSPMKGHSHVYWYRQLPEEGLKFMVYLQKENIIDESGMPKERFSAEFPKEGPSILRIQQVVRGDSAAYFCASSPGPAGTDTQYFGPGTRLTVL.

This sequence joins TRBV19 and TRBJ2-2; 8 bases are shared with TRBD2. V was clipped by 6 bases and J by 4 bases; unmatched bases: 13. Germline CDR1 is LNHDA and CDR2 is SQIVND (reference sequence). This CDR3 contains 17 residues. The CDR3 protein is CASSSPRGGRGTGELFF. The DNA for the CDR3 is TGTGCCAGTAGCTCCCCTCGGGGGGGCCGTGGCACCGGGGAGCTGTTTTTT.

This clone appeared a few times. An end of the junction differs from the germline gene, which may be a read error. This rearrangement joins TRBV7-7 to TRBJ2-1; tentatively, D is TRBD1 (6 bases). Germline V gene lookup returns CDR1 SSHAT and CDR2 FNYEAQ (reference sequence). CDR3 length: 15 residues. The CDR3 loop reads CASSLDRSSYNEQFF. In DNA, the CDR3 is TGTGCTAGCAGCCTCGACAGGAGCTCCTACAATGAGCAGTTCTTC.

V is TRBV7-3 and J is TRBJ2-1, with 10 bases lining up with TRBD2. Germline values: CDR1 SGHTA, CDR2 FQGTGA. Germline trimming cut 2 bases from V and 6 bases from J; bases unmatched to any gene: 4. The CDR3 is 15 amino acids. CDR3 coding DNA: TGTGCCAGCAGCTTAGCCCTAGCGGGAGTCAATGAGCAGTTCTTC. This codes for CASSLALAGVNEQFF.

This sequence joins TRBV15 and TRBJ2-7; tentative D call: TRBD2 (5 bases). The CDR3 runs 13 residues. Germline V lookup: CDR1 LNHNV, CDR2 YYDKDF (reference sequence). V was shortened by 2 bases and J by 3 bases, with 8 bases between the two germline ends. The CDR3 DNA reads TGTGCCACCAGCAGATCCCGGGACTACGAGCAGTACTTC. Translating it yields CATSRSRDYEQYF. Full variable domain (outside the CDR3, taken from reference TRBV15 and TRBJ2-7): DAMVIQNPRYQVTQFGKPVTLSCSQTLNHNVMYWYQQKSSQAPKLLFHYYDKDFNNEADTPDNFQSRRPNTSFCFLDIRSPGLGDTAMYLCATSRSRDYEQYFGPGTRLTVT.

The J gene is TRBJ2-7, the V gene TRBV5-4, with D perhaps TRBD2 (5 bases). The germline V and J ends were trimmed by 0 bases and 2 bases, with 12 bases remaining between them. There are 15 residues in the CDR3. Germline assignment: CDR1 SGHNT and CDR2 YYREEE (reference sequence). For the CDR3, the DNA is TGTGCCAGCAGCTTGGGTTTCGGGAACACCTACGAGCAGTACTTC. Amino acids: CASSLGFGNTYEQYF.

The chain employs TRBV12-3 or TRBV12-4 and TRBJ2-7; 7 bases are shared with TRBD1. V shed 4 bases and J 3 bases; nucleotides not matched to a gene: 3. The CDR3 runs to 13 residues. Written as DNA, the CDR3 is TGTGCCAGCAGTTCGGGACAGCTCTACGAGCAGTACTTC. It specifies CASSSGQLYEQYF.

This clone was seen ten or more times. The genes are TRBV27 and TRBJ2-7; TRBD2 matches 9 bases. Trimming at V came to 7 bases and at J to 1 base, leaving 2 bases not matched to a gene. Looked up from germline, CDR1 is MNHEY and CDR2 is SMNVEV (reference sequence). There are 13 residues in the CDR3. CDR3 loop: CASIAGDSYEQYF. The CDR3 region has the DNA TGTGCCAGCATAGCGGGGGATTCCTACGAGCAGTACTTC.

The chain links TRBV12-3 or TRBV12-4 to TRBJ1-2; D perhaps matches TRBD1 (5 bases). The V gene lost 6 bases and the J gene lost 7 bases, with 15 bases spanning the gap. This CDR3 is built from 13 residues. In DNA form, the CDR3 reads TGTGCCAGCAGCCCCACCCCGGGGGTTGGCTACACCTTC. It specifies CASSPTPGVGYTF.

This clone has only one observation. The V call is TRBV28, the J call TRBJ1-1, with no clear D. The CDR3 spans 12 residues. From germline, CDR1 is MDHEN and CDR2 SYDVKM. The V end was cut by 1 base, the J end by 7 bases, with 7 bases between. The CDR3 reads CASSLLLSEAFF. CDR3 DNA: TGTGCCAGCAGTTTATTGCTGAGTGAAGCTTTCTTT.

The CDR3 here is CAISGAGLDEQFF. The CDR3 region has the DNA TGTGCCATCAGTGGGGCGGGACTAGATGAGCAGTTCTTC. The chain carries TRBV10-3 and TRBJ2-1; 8 bases align to TRBD2. V shed 4 bases, J shed 8 bases, and the junction held 4 bases outside the gene matches. The CDR3 extends over 13 amino acids. From germline, CDR1 is ENHRY and CDR2 SYGVKD.